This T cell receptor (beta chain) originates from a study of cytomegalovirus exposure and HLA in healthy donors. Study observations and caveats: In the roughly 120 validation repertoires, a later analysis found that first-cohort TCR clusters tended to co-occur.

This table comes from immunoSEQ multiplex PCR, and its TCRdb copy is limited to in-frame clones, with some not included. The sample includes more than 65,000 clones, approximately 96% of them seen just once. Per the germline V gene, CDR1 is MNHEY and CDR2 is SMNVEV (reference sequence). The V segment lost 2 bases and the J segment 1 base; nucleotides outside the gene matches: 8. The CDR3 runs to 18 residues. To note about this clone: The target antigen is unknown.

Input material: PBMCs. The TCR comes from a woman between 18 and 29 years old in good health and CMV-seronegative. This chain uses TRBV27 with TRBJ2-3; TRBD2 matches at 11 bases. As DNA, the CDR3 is TGTGCCAGCAGTTTAGGAACTAGCGGGAGTTCAGGCACAGATACGCAGTATTTT. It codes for CASSLGTSGSSGTDTQYF.